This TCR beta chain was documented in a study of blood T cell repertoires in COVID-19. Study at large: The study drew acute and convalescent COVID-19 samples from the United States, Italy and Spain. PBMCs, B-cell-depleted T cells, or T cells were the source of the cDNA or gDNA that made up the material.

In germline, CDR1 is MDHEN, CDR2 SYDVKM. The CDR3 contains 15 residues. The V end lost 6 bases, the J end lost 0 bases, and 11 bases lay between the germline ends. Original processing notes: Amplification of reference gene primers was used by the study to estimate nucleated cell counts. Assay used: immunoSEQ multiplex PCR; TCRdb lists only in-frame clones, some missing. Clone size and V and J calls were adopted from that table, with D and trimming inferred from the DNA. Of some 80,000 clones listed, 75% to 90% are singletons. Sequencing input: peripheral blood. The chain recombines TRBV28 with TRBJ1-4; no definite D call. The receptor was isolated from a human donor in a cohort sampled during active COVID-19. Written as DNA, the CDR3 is TGTGCCAGCAGAAGAGCTCCGACAACTAATGAAAAACTGTTTTTT. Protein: CASRRAPTTNEKLFF.